The clone carrying this TCR beta chain came up a few times. These data are taken from a study of technical replicates of blood from a handful of donors. The repertoire was sequenced with immunoSEQ multiplex PCR; TCRdb's copy has only in-frame clones and lacks some. The sample contains roughly 87,000 clones, roughly 90% of which appear only once. CDR1 and CDR2 from the germline V gene are SGHAT and FQNNGV. Trimming at V came to 4 bases and at J to 6 bases, leaving 14 bases not matched to a gene. This CDR3 spans 16 amino acids. The chain couples TRBV11-2 to TRBJ1-1; 7 positions match TRBD1. The source is a human donor in good health. The sequenced sample consisted of T cells isolated from PBMCs. CDR3 coding DNA: TGTGCCAGCAGCTCCCTGAGGATAGGGACAGTCCCTGAAGCTTTCTTT. This sequence encodes CASSSLRIGTVPEAFF. Variable domain in full (rest from reference TRBV11-2 and TRBJ1-1): EAGVAQSPRYKIIEKRQSVAFWCNPISGHATLYWYQQILGQGPKLLIQFQNNGVVDDSQLPKDRFSAERLKGVDSTLKIQPAKLEDSAVYLCASSSLRIGTVPEAFFGQGTRLTVV.